The 21 T cell receptor beta chains below all came from one sample that was sequenced in a study of blood T cell repertoires in COVID-19. Method: immunoSEQ multiplex PCR; TCRdb's copy keeps in-frame clones and lacks some. This table has about 350,000 clones, about 90% appearing once. Sequenced input: PBMCs or T cells enriched from blood (not recorded which). The receptors stem from a woman aged 25-40 years who had been exposed to COVID-19.

The V call is TRBV7-3, the J call TRBJ2-3; 10 nucleotides agree with TRBD2. CDR1 and CDR2 from the germline V gene are SGHTA and FQGTGA. This CDR3 has 15 residues. The V gene end was trimmed by 5 bases and the J gene end by 2 bases; junction bases not matched to a gene: 4. The CDR3 nucleotides are TGTGCCAGCAGCCCTAGCGGGAGTTTCACAGATACGCAGTATTTT. Protein sequence: CASSPSGSFTDTQYF.

This chain links TRBV7-9 with TRBJ2-7; 8 nucleotides line up with TRBD2. The germline gives CDR1 SEHNR, CDR2 FQNEAQ (reference sequence). Trimming cost V 10 bases and J 5 bases; bases outside gene matches: 10. CDR3 length equals 13 residues. The DNA of the CDR3 is TGTGCCACCCTACGAGCGGGAGTAAACGAGCAGTACTTC. It is translated as CATLRAGVNEQYF.

This chain connects TRBV27 to TRBJ1-6; tentative D call: TRBD1 (5 bases). The V end lost 5 bases, the J end lost 6 bases, and 17 bases lay between the germline ends. The CDR3 length is 16 residues. Germline CDR1 and CDR2: MNHEY and SMNVEV (reference sequence). The CDR3 spells CASSPAGGVLNSPLHF. CDR3 DNA: TGTGCCAGCAGTCCCGCCGGGGGGGTCCTTAATTCACCCCTCCACTTT.

The rearrangement uses TRBV10-3 and TRBJ2-3; 7 bases are shared with TRBD2. The J segment lost 4 bases and the V segment lost 2 bases, leaving 9 bases of the junction unmatched. CDR3 length equals 16 residues. Germline CDR1 reads ENHRY; CDR2 reads SYGVKD. Here the CDR3 reads CAISEDGGRGPDTQYF. CDR3 bases: TGTGCCATCAGTGAGGACGGCGGGAGAGGGCCAGATACGCAGTATTTT.

The rearrangement links TRBV5-1 to TRBJ2-6, with 9 bases that match TRBD1. This CDR3 has 16 residues. After removal of 5 bases from V and 4 bases from J, the junction contained 7 bases not matched to a gene. Germline lookup yields CDR1 SGHRS and CDR2 YFSETQ. CDR3 nucleotides: TGCGCCAGCAGTCCCGGGACAGGGCCCGGGGCCAACGTCCTGACTTTC. Translation: CASSPGTGPGANVLTF.

The rearrangement links TRBV18 to TRBJ1-2, with D maybe TRBD1 (6 bases). V lost 3 bases to trimming and J lost 10 bases, with 12 bases between them. The CDR3 is 12 amino acids. Germline V CDR1 and CDR2: KGHSH, LQKENI. As DNA, the CDR3 is TGTGCCAGCTCACCGGATACAGGGTTCTACACCTTC. It is translated as CASSPDTGFYTF.

The chain has TRBV3-1 (or the pseudogene TRBV3-2) and TRBJ1-2; 12 bases are a match to TRBD1. Trimming cost V 3 bases and J 5 bases; bases outside gene matches: 10. Germline CDR1 and CDR2: LGHDT and YNNKEL (reference sequence). The CDR3 totals 17 residues. The CDR3 region is CASSHGPGQGAAYGYTF. CDR3 sequence (DNA): TGTGCCAGCAGCCATGGACCGGGACAGGGGGCGGCGTATGGCTACACCTTC.

V usage is TRBV29-1 and J usage is TRBJ1-1; 7 nucleotides match TRBD1. CDR1 and CDR2 from the germline V gene are SQVTM and ANQGSEA. Trimming removed 6 bases from V and 1 base from J; junction bases left unmatched: 2. The CDR3 sequence is 12 residues long. The CDR3 is CSVGQPNTEAFF. DNA for the CDR3: TGCAGCGTGGGACAGCCGAACACTGAAGCTTTCTTT.

This rearrangement joins TRBV30 to TRBJ2-1; 13 bases map to TRBD2. The CDR3 runs to 17 residues. Per the germline V gene, CDR1 is GTSNPN and CDR2 is SVGIG (reference sequence). J lost 5 bases, V lost 5 bases, and 12 bases had no gene match. CDR3 amino acids: CAWGITRTSGRHNEQFF. In DNA form, the CDR3 reads TGTGCCTGGGGGATTACTCGGACTAGCGGGAGACACAATGAGCAGTTCTTC.

The chain joins TRBV28 to TRBJ2-3; TRBD2 matches 8 bases. In germline, CDR1 is MDHEN, CDR2 SYDVKM. The length of the CDR3 is 21 residues. V was pared by 5 bases and J by 3 bases, with 25 bases of the junction left unmatched. CDR3 in amino acids: CASSRRVRAVGTRFWTDTQYF. The CDR3 DNA is TGTGCCAGCAGTCGCAGGGTTCGTGCGGTCGGGACTAGGTTTTGGACAGATACGCAGTATTTT. Full variable domain (missing parts from reference TRBV28 and TRBJ2-3): DVKVTQSSRYLVKRTGEKVFLECVQDMDHENMFWYRQDPGLGLRLIYFSYDVKMKEKGDIPEGYSVSREKKERFSLILESASTNQTSMYLCASSRRVRAVGTRFWTDTQYFGPGTRLTVL.

The J gene is TRBJ2-1, the V gene TRBV5-1, with TRBD2 matching 12 bases. Germline values: CDR1 SGHRS, CDR2 YFSETQ. This CDR3 is built from 14 residues. V shed 4 bases, J shed 7 bases, and the junction held 3 bases outside the gene matches. In DNA, the CDR3 is TGCGCCAGCAGCGCCGGGACTAGCGGGAATGAGCAGTTCTTC. Its protein is CASSAGTSGNEQFF.

The chain joins TRBV30 to TRBJ1-5, with D unclear. This CDR3 is 15 amino acids long. Trimming took off 2 bases at V and 4 bases at J, with 15 bases between the two ends. The germline V gene encodes CDR1 GTSNPN and CDR2 SVGIG (reference sequence). The CDR3 nucleotides read TGTGCCTGGAGTACAGCGGGCAGGTTAAATCAGCCCCAGCATTTT. The encoded protein is CAWSTAGRLNQPQHF.

CDR3 sequence (DNA): TGTGCCAGCAGCCCACACCGGGACAGGGACGACAATGAGCAGTTCTTC. Translation gives CASSPHRDRDDNEQFF. The chain recombines TRBV11-3 with TRBJ2-1, with TRBD1 identical over 9 bases. Looked up from germline, CDR1 is SGHNT and CDR2 is YENEEA. The ends lost 5 bases at V and 5 bases at J; junction bases unmatched: 10. CDR3 length: 16 residues.

The chain uses TRBV27 and TRBJ1-5, with D possibly being TRBD1 (5 bases). Looked up from germline, CDR1 is MNHEY and CDR2 is SMNVEV (reference sequence). The length of the CDR3 is 14 residues. V shed 5 bases and J shed 9 bases, with 17 bases lying between them. The CDR3 nucleotides read TGTGCCAGCAGTCCCCCACCAGGGATCTTGCCCCAGCATTTT. Its translation: CASSPPPGILPQHF.

The chain employs TRBV6-5 and TRBJ1-1; no reliable D call. V dropped 5 bases and J dropped 1 base, with 14 bases sitting between them. Germline V CDR1 and CDR2: MNHEY, SVGAGI. The CDR3 spans 15 residues. The CDR3 here is CASSLEVSANTEAFF. CDR3 coding DNA: TGTGCCAGCAGTCTAGAGGTGTCGGCGAACACTGAAGCTTTCTTT.

The rearrangement joins TRBV6-5 to TRBJ1-1; D unresolved. Trimming removed 5 bases from V and 4 bases from J, with 17 bases in between. In germline, CDR1 is MNHEY, CDR2 SVGAGI. This CDR3 has 15 amino acids. The CDR3 DNA sequence: TGTGCCAGCAGTCCGCGGGTGGGAGGCGGCACTGAAGCTTTCTTT. This translates into CASSPRVGGGTEAFF.

J is TRBJ1-2 and V is TRBV28; TRBD1 is a possible D gene (6 bases). The CDR3 length is 14 residues. Germline-derived CDR1 and CDR2 are MDHEN and SYDVKM. V was shortened by 6 bases and J by 4 bases, with 15 bases between the two germline ends. The CDR3 here is CASRRSQGFYGYTF. Here the CDR3 DNA reads TGTGCCAGCAGGCGTAGCCAGGGGTTCTATGGCTACACCTTC.

This chain connects TRBV12-3 or TRBV12-4 to TRBJ2-7, with D possibly matching TRBD2 (6 bases). The CDR3 is 13 residues long. V lost 3 bases to trimming and J lost 5 bases, with 11 bases between them. The CDR3 DNA reads as TGTGCCAGCAGTTTTACGGGGGAAGACGAGCAGTACTTC. Its translation is CASSFTGEDEQYF.

V and J are TRBV18 and TRBJ2-1; TRBD1 matches 7 bases. Germline-derived CDR1 and CDR2 are KGHSH and LQKENI. The length of the CDR3 is 14 residues. The ends lost 1 base at V and 6 bases at J; junction bases unmatched: 3. CDR3: CASSPQRQGNEQFF. The CDR3 coding sequence is TGTGCCAGCTCACCACAAAGACAGGGCAATGAGCAGTTCTTC.

V is TRBV7-2 and J is TRBJ1-5; D is undetermined. Germline V gene data show CDR1 as SGHTA and CDR2 as FQGNSA. Between the trimmed V and J ends, which lost 4 bases and 5 bases, there was a span of 9 bases. The CDR3 is 13 residues long. CDR3 nucleotides: TGTGCCAGCAGCTCCCAGTATGATCAGCCCCAGCATTTT. This gives the protein CASSSQYDQPQHF. Combining the CDR3 with reference TRBV7-2 and TRBJ1-5 gives the whole variable domain GAGVSQSPSNKVTEKGKDVELRCDPISGHTALYWYRQSLGQGLEFLIYFQGNSAPDKSGLPSDRFSAERTGGSVSTLTIQRTQQEDSAVYLCASSSQYDQPQHFGDGTRLSIL.

This sequence joins TRBV29-1 and TRBJ2-5, with TRBD2 matching 8 bases. This CDR3 is 15 amino acids long. Trimming at V came to 0 bases and at J to 0 bases, leaving 3 bases not matched to a gene. Germline assignment: CDR1 SQVTM and CDR2 ANQGSEA. This chain's CDR3 is CSVEDRGGYQETQYF. CDR3 DNA: TGCAGCGTTGAAGATCGCGGGGGGTACCAAGAGACCCAGTACTTC. Variable domain in full (rest from reference TRBV29-1 and TRBJ2-5): SAVISQKPSRDICQRGTSLTIQCQVDSQVTMMFWYRQQPGQSLTLIATANQGSEATYESGFVIDKFPISRPNLTFSTLTVSNMSPEDSSIYLCSVEDRGGYQETQYFGPGTRLLVL.